This T cell receptor beta chain was retrieved from a study of blood T cell repertoires in COVID-19. Across the study: Samples representing acute and convalescent COVID-19 were sourced from the United States, Italy and Spain. PBMCs, B-cell-depleted T cells, or T cells were the source of the cDNA or gDNA that made up the material.

J was trimmed by 1 base and V by 7 bases; bases with no gene match: 6. CDR3 length: 14 amino acids. Using immunoSEQ multiplex PCR, the repertoire was profiled, and TCRdb retains in-frame clones only, with some absent. The sample contains a few hundred thousand clones, around 85% of which appear only once. The sample was peripheral blood. The chain couples TRBV23-1 to TRBJ1-1; 7 bases match TRBD1. TRBV23-1 is an open reading frame, and its role is uncertain. The sequence derives from a human donor with COVID-19, enrolled during active disease. The donor label of this sample is uncertain. The DNA for the CDR3 is TGCGCCAGCATTTTCGCAGGGGGGAACACTGAAGCTTTCTTT. This codes for CASIFAGGNTEAFF.